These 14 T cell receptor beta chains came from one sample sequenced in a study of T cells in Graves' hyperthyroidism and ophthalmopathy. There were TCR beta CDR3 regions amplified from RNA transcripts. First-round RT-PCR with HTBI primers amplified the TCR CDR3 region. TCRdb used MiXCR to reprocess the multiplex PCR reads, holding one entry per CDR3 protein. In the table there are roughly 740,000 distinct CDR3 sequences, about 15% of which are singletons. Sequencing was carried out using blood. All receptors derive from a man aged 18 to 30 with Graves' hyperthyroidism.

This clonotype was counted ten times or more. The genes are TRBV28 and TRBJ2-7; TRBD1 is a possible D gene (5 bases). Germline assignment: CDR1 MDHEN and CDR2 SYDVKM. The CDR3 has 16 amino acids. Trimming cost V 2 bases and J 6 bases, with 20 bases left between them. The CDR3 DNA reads TGTGCCAGCAGTTTACCCGTCTCAGGCAGGGCAAGCGAGCAGTACTTC. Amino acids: CASSLPVSGRASEQYF.

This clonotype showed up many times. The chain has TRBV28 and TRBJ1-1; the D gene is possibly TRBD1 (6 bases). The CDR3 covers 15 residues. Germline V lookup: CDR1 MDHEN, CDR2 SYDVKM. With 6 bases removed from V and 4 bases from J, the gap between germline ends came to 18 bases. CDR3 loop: CASSSSGGPFTEAFF. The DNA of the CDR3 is TGTGCCAGCAGCTCGTCGGGGGGGCCATTCACTGAAGCTTTCTTT.

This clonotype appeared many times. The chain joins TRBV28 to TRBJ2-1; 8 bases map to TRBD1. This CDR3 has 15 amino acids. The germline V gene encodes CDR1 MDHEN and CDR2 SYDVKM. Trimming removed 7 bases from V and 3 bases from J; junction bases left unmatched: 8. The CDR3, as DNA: TGTGCCAGCACCCCCGGACAGGGAAACTACAATGAGCAGTTCTTC. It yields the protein CASTPGQGNYNEQFF.

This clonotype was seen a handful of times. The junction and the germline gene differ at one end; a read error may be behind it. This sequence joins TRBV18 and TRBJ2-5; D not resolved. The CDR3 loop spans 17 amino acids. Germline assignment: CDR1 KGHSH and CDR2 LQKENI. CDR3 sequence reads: CASSPPLTIGRQEAQYF. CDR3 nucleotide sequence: TGTGCCAGCTCACCACCTCTTACTATCGGGCGCCAAGAGGCCCAGTACTTC. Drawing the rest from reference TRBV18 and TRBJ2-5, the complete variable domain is NAGVMQNPRHLVRRRGQEARLRCSPMKGHSHVYWYRQLPEEGLKFMVYLQKENIIDESGMPKERFSAEFPKEGPSILRIQQVVRGDSAAYFCASSPPLTIGRQEAQYFGPGTRLLVL.

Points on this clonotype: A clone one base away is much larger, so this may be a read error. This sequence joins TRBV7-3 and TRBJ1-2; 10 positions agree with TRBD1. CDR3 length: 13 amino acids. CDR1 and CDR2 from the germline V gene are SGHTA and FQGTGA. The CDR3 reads CASSRGQGYGYSF. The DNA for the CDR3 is TGTGCCAGCAGCCGGGGACAGGGGTATGGCTACAGCTTC.

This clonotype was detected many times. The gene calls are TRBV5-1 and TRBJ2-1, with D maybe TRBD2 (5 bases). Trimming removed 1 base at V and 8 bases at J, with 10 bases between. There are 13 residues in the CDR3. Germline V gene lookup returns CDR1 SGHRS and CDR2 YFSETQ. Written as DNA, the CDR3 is TGCGCCAGCAGCTTGCGCGGGTGGGATGAGCAGTTCTTC. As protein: CASSLRGWDEQFF. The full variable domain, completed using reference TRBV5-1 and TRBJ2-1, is KAGVTQTPRYLIKTRGQQVTLSCSPISGHRSVSWYQQTPGQGLQFLFEYFSETQRNKGNFPGRFSGRQFSNSRSEMNVSTLELGDSALYLCASSLRGWDEQFFGPGTRLTVL.

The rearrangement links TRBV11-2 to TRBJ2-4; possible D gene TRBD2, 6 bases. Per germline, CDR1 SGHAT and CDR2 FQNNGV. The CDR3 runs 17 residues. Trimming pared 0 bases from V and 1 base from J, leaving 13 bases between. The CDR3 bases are TGTGCCAGCAGCTTAGAGCGGAGGGGAACGGCCAAAAACATTCAGTACTTC. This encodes CASSLERRGTAKNIQYF.

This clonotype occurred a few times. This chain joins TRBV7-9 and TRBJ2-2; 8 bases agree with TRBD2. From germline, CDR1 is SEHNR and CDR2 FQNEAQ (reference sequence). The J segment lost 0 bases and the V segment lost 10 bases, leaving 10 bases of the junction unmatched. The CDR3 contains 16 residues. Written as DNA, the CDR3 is TGTGCCATCGGGGGGGGTTCCACTTCGAACACCGGGGAGCTGTTTTTT. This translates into CAIGGGSTSNTGELFF. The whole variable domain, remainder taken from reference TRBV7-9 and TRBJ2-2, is DTGVSQNPRHKITKRGQNVTFRCDPISEHNRLYWYRQTLGQGPEFLTYFQNEAQLEKSRLLSDRFSAERPKGSFSTLEIQRTEQGDSAMYLCAIGGGSTSNTGELFFGEGSRLTVL.

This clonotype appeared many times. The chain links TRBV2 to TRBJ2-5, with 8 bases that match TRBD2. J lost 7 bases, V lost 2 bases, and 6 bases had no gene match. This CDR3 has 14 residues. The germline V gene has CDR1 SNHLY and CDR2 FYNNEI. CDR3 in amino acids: CASSELGTRRTQYF. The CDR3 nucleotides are TGTGCCAGCAGTGAATTGGGGACTAGACGGACCCAGTACTTC.

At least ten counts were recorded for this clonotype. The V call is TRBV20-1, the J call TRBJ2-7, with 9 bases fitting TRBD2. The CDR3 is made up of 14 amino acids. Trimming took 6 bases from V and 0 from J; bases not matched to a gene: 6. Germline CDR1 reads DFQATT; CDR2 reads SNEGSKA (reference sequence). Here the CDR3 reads CSALTSGPSYEQYF. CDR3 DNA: TGCAGTGCCCTTACTAGCGGGCCCTCCTACGAGCAGTACTTC.

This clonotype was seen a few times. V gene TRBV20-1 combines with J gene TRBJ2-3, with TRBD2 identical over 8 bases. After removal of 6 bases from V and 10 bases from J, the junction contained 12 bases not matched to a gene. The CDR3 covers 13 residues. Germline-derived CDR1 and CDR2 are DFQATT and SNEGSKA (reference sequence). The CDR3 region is CSARRSSGIAQYF. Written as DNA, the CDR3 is TGCAGTGCCCGGCGGAGTAGCGGGATCGCGCAGTATTTT.

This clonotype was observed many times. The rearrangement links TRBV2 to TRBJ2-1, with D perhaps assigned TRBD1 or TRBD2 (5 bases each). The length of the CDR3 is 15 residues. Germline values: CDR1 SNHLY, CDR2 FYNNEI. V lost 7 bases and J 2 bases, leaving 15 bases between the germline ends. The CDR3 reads CASTPEGLTYNEQFF. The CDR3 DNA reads TGTGCCAGCACCCCCGAGGGGCTAACCTACAATGAGCAGTTCTTC.

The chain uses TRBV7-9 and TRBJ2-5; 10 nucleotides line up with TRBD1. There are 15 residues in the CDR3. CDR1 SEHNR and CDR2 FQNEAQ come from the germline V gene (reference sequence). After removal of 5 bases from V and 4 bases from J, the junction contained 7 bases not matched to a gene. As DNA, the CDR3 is TGTGCCAGCAGCGGACAGGGGGTACTACTAGAGACCCAGTACTTC. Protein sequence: CASSGQGVLLETQYF.

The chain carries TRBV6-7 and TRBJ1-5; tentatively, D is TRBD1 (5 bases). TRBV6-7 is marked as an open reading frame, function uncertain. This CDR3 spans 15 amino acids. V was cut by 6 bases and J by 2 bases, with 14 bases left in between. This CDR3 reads CASSGTPVRNQPQHF. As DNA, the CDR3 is TGTGCCAGCAGCGGGACTCCGGTACGCAATCAGCCCCAGCATTTT.